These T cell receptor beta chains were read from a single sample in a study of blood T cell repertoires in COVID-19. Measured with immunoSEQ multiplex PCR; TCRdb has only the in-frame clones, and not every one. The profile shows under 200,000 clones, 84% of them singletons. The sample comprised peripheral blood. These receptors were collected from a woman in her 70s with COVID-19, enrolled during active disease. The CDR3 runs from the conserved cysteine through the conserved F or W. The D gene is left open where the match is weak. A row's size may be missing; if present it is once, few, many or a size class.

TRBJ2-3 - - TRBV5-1 CASSVWGLLPGADTQYF TGCGCCAGCAGCGTATGGGGCTTACTCCCAGGAGCCGATACGCAGTATTTT
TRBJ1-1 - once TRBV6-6 CASTFSQGNTEAFF TGTGCCAGCACCTTTTCACAGGGGAACACTGAAGCTTTCTTT
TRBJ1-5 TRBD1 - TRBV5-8 CASSLGDSHGQPQHF TGTGCCAGCAGCTTGGGGGACAGCCACGGGCAGCCCCAGCATTTT
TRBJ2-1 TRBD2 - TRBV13 CASIRAGGKNEQFF TGTGCCAGCATCCGAGCGGGGGGGAAGAATGAGCAGTTCTTC
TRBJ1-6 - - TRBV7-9 CASSFPHSPLHF TGTGCCAGCAGCTTCCCTCATTCACCCCTCCACTTT
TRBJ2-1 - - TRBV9 CASSVPRDNLAPSSYNEQFF TGTGCCAGCAGCGTACCAAGGGACAATCTGGCCCCAAGCTCCTACAATGAGCAGTTCTTC
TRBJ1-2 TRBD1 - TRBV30 CAWSGGQRGYTF TGTGCCTGGAGTGGGGGACAGAGGGGCTACACCTTC
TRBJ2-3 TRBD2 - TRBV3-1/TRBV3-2 CASSQSPGVLAGGSNTQYF TGTGCCAGCAGCCAGTCCCCGGGGGTACTAGCGGGAGGTTCGAATACGCAGTATTTT
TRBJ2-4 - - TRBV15 CATSRERQINIQYF TGTGCCACCAGCAGAGAGCGGCAGATAAACATTCAGTACTTC
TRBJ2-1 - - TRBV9 CASSFQGTSNEQFF TGTGCCAGCAGTTTCCAGGGTACGAGCAATGAGCAGTTCTTC
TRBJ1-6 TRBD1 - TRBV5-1 CASSPGPGQTSSPLHF TGCGCCAGCAGCCCCGGGCCGGGACAGACTAGTTCACCCCTCCACTTT
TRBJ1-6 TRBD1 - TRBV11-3 CASSSYRGPLHF TGTGCCAGCAGCTCATACAGGGGACCCCTCCACTTT
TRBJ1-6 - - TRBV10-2 CASHGLIDSYNSPLHF TGCGCCAGCCACGGACTGATAGATTCCTATAATTCACCCCTCCACTTT
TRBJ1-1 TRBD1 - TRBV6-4 CASRETGVVTEAFF TGTGCCAGCAGGGAGACAGGGGTCGTGACTGAAGCTTTCTTT
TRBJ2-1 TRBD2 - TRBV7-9 CASSLLRENYNEQFF TGTGCCAGCAGCCTGCTGCGGGAGAACTACAATGAGCAGTTCTTC
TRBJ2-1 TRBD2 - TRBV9 CASSRGGGVNEQFF TGTGCCAGCAGCCGCGGGGGGGGTGTGAATGAGCAGTTCTTC
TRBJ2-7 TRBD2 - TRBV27 CASSLSGGSSYEQYF TGTGCCAGCAGTTTATCCGGCGGGAGCTCCTACGAGCAGTACTTC
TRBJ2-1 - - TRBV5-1 CASSSPQGVGVNEQFF TGCGCCAGCAGCTCCCCACAGGGTGTTGGTGTAAATGAGCAGTTCTTC
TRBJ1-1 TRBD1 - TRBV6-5 CASRSTGTNTEAFF TGTGCCAGCAGATCGACAGGGACGAACACTGAAGCTTTCTTT
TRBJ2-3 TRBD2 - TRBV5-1 CASSLGSGGARDTQYF TGCGCCAGCAGCTTGGGTAGCGGGGGGGCTAGAGATACGCAGTATTTT
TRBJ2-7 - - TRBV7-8 CASSALGGKNSYEQYF TGTGCCAGCAGTGCTTTGGGCGGGAAGAACTCCTACGAGCAGTACTTC
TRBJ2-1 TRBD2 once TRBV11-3 CASSLVAGDEQFF TGTGCCAGCAGCTTAGTGGCGGGGGATGAGCAGTTCTTC
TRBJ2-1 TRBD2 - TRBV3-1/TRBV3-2 CASSPTPTSGRSREQFF TGTGCCAGCAGCCCAACCCCGACTAGCGGGAGGTCACGTGAGCAGTTCTTC